Presented here are 17 T cell receptor beta chains from one specimen sequenced in a study of T cell changes during pregnancy in multiple sclerosis. TCRdb keeps only in-frame clones here, not all; method: immunoSEQ multiplex PCR. The table has roughly 48,000 clones, 94% seen once. Sequenced here: CD4+ T cells from peripheral blood mononuclear cells, sampled in the first trimester of pregnancy. The origin of the receptors is a female donor with multiple sclerosis, enrolled in a pregnancy study.

The CDR3 loop reads CASSIALGVGQETQYF. The CDR3 region has the DNA TGTGCCAGTAGTATAGCCCTCGGGGTGGGCCAAGAGACCCAGTACTTC. V and J are TRBV19 and TRBJ2-5, with D maybe TRBD2 (5 bases). V was cut by 1 base and J by 1 base, with 13 bases left in between. This CDR3 has 16 residues. Germline V gene data show CDR1 as LNHDA and CDR2 as SQIVND (reference sequence).

The genes are TRBV5-8 and TRBJ2-3; tentative D call: TRBD1 (6 bases). V dropped 6 bases and J dropped 4 bases, with 21 bases sitting between them. This CDR3 region has 16 residues. Germline V lookup: CDR1 SGHTS, CDR2 YDEGEE. Here the CDR3 DNA reads TGTGCCAGCACCCGACAAGGGGGTCCGTCCCCAGATACGCAGTATTTT. This sequence encodes CASTRQGGPSPDTQYF.

CDR3: CASSIRQGANYGYTF. CDR3 nucleotide sequence: TGTGCCAGCAGCATAAGACAGGGAGCTAACTATGGCTACACCTTC. The chain has TRBV7-2 and TRBJ1-2; 7 bases map to TRBD1. This CDR3 has 15 amino acids. Losses at the gene ends were 5 bases for V and 0 bases for J; bases not matched to a gene: 6. In germline, CDR1 is SGHTA, CDR2 FQGNSA.

The V and J genes are TRBV6-5 and TRBJ2-7; D is ambiguous. Germline CDR1 MNHEY, CDR2 SVGAGI. V was shortened by 0 bases and J by 0 bases, with 6 bases between the two germline ends. The CDR3 is made up of 14 amino acids. The CDR3 region has the DNA TGTGCCAGCAGTTACTCACAAAGCTCCTACGAGCAGTACTTC. Protein product: CASSYSQSSYEQYF.

This chain uses TRBV13 with TRBJ1-6; D is possibly TRBD1 (5 bases). Trimming removed 2 bases from V and 10 bases from J, with 18 bases in between. The CDR3 consists of 16 residues. The V gene's germline CDR1 is PRHDT and CDR2 FYEKMQ (reference sequence). CDR3 nucleotides: TGTGCCAGCAGCTTAAGACTGGGGCAAGGACGCTCACCCCTCCACTTT. It codes for CASSLRLGQGRSPLHF. Full variable domain (remainder filled in from reference TRBV13 and TRBJ1-6): AAGVIQSPRHLIKEKRETATLKCYPIPRHDTVYWYQQGPGQDPQFLISFYEKMQSDKGSIPDRFSAQQFSDYHSELNMSSLELGDSALYFCASSLRLGQGRSPLHFGNGTRLTVT.

This clone was observed once. The J gene is TRBJ1-3, the V gene TRBV15; D remains unclear. The germline V and J ends were trimmed by 3 bases and 4 bases, with 16 bases remaining between them. The CDR3 runs to 16 residues. The germline CDR1 and CDR2 sequences are LNHNV and YYDKDF (reference sequence). CDR3 sequence (DNA): TGTGCCACCAGCAGCGGTCCCCAGGCACTGGGAAACACCATATATTTT. Protein: CATSSGPQALGNTIYF.

This clone was counted only a few times. The V call is TRBV7-3, the J call TRBJ1-1; the match to TRBD1 covers 7 bases. Trimming at V came to 5 bases and at J to 8 bases, leaving 14 bases not matched to a gene. Germline V gene data show CDR1 as SGHTA and CDR2 as FQGTGA. The CDR3 covers 15 residues. This CDR3 reads CASSPSQGRGTEAFF. CDR3 coding DNA: TGTGCCAGCAGCCCCAGTCAAGGCAGGGGGACAGAAGCTTTCTTT.

The chain employs TRBV7-6 and TRBJ2-7; TRBD1 agrees at 9 bases. CDR1 is SGHVS, CDR2 FNYEAQ, per germline. V lost 3 bases to trimming and J lost 2 bases; unmatched junction nucleotides: 8. This CDR3 comprises 16 residues. The CDR3 DNA reads TGTGCCAGCAGCTTGGCAGACAGGGGGGCGACCTACGAGCAGTACTTC. It is translated as CASSLADRGATYEQYF.

V and J are TRBV21-1 and TRBJ1-1; TRBD1 is taken as the D call from the table, unchecked against the DNA. TRBV21-1 is shown as a pseudogene. This CDR3 has 14 amino acids. The CDR3 DNA reads TGTGCCAGCGGACGACAGGGATCCGACACTGAAGCTTTCTTT. It encodes CASGRQGSDTEAFF.

The chain carries TRBV11-1 and TRBJ2-5, with TRBD1 as a possible D gene (6 bases). Trimming took off 5 bases at V and 2 bases at J, with 9 bases between the two ends. In germline, CDR1 is SGHAT, CDR2 FQDESV (reference sequence). This CDR3 contains 13 residues. The CDR3 reads CASSPTGQETQYF. DNA for the CDR3: TGTGCCAGCAGCCCGACAGGTCAAGAGACCCAGTACTTC.

This chain joins TRBV19 and TRBJ1-5, with 7 bases lining up with TRBD1. CDR1 is LNHDA, CDR2 SQIVND, per germline (reference sequence). CDR3 length: 15 residues. The V gene end was trimmed by 6 bases and the J gene end by 4 bases; junction bases not matched to a gene: 9. The CDR3 nucleotides are TGTGCCAGTAGCCCTTTGGGACAGAGGAATCAGCCCCAGCATTTT. This gives the protein CASSPLGQRNQPQHF.

The V call is TRBV19, the J call TRBJ2-2; D ambiguous. The CDR3 has 18 residues. V was trimmed by 6 bases and J by 1 base, leaving 21 bases between them. The germline gives CDR1 LNHDA, CDR2 SQIVND (reference sequence). The CDR3 DNA follows: TGTGCCAGTAGCTCCCCCGTGGGTGTGAGGAGGAACACCGGGGAGCTGTTTTTT. This sequence encodes CASSSPVGVRRNTGELFF. The full variable domain, completed using reference TRBV19 and TRBJ2-2, is DGGITQSPKYLFRKEGQNVTLSCEQNLNHDAMYWYRQDPGQGLRLIYYSQIVNDFQKGDIAEGYSVSREKKESFPLTVTSAQKNPTAFYLCASSSPVGVRRNTGELFFGEGSRLTVL.

J is TRBJ2-3 and V is TRBV27; TRBD2 matches 13 bases. V lost 8 bases and J lost 3; bases outside the gene matches: 11. The CDR3 loop spans 17 amino acids. Germline values: CDR1 MNHEY, CDR2 SMNVEV (reference sequence). CDR3 sequence (DNA): TGTGCCAGCGGATGGACTAGCGGGGGAGGGATGACAGATACGCAGTATTTT. This codes for CASGWTSGGGMTDTQYF.

The J gene is TRBJ2-7, the V gene TRBV30; 10 bases fit TRBD1. CDR1 is GTSNPN and CDR2 is SVGIG in the germline V gene (reference sequence). The CDR3 is made up of 13 amino acids. With V trimmed by 3 bases and J by 5 bases, 4 bases remained unmatched. CDR3: CAWRKTGGHEQYF. In DNA form, the CDR3 reads TGTGCCTGGAGAAAGACAGGGGGCCACGAGCAGTACTTC.

For the CDR3, the DNA is TGTGCCACCAGCAGAGATCCCGACAGGGCAACCTACGAGCAGTACTTC. Amino acids: CATSRDPDRATYEQYF. The V and J genes are TRBV15 and TRBJ2-7; 7 bases are a match to TRBD1. Germline trimming cut 0 bases from V and 2 bases from J; bases unmatched to any gene: 7. The CDR3 has 16 residues. Germline lookup yields CDR1 LNHNV and CDR2 YYDKDF (reference sequence).

The rearrangement joins TRBV4-2 to TRBJ1-2; D uncertain. The V gene lost 0 bases and the J gene lost 5 bases, with 16 bases spanning the gap. The length of the CDR3 is 16 residues. Germline V gene data show CDR1 as LGHNA and CDR2 as YNFKEQ. This CDR3 is CASSQDRNSWRYGYTF. The CDR3 DNA sequence: TGTGCCAGCAGCCAAGATAGGAACAGCTGGCGATATGGCTACACCTTC.

The rearrangement links TRBV5-6 to TRBJ1-2, with 7 bases matching TRBD1. The CDR3 runs to 14 residues. V dropped 4 bases and J dropped 2; count of bases not matched to a gene: 5. Germline loops: CDR1 SGHDT, CDR2 YYEEEE. This chain's CDR3 is CASSQGVRNYGYTF. For the CDR3, the DNA is TGTGCCAGCAGCCAGGGGGTCAGAAACTATGGCTACACCTTC. The complete variable domain, with remaining parts taken from reference TRBV5-6 and TRBJ1-2, reads DAGVTQSPTHLIKTRGQQVTLRCSPKSGHDTVSWYQQALGQGPQFIFQYYEEEERQRGNFPDRFSGHQFPNYSSELNVNALLLGDSALYLCASSQGVRNYGYTFGSGTRLTVV.